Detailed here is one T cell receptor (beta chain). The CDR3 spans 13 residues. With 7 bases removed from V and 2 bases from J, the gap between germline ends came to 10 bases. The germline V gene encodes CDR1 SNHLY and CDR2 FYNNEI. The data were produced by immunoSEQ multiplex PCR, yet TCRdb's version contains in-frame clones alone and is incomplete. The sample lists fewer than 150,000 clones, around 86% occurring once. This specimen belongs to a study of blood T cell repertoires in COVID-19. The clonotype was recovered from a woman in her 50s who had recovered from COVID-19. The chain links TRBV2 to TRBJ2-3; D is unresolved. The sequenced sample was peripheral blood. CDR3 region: CASTPGSTDTQYF. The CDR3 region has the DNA TGTGCCAGCACCCCCGGTTCCACAGATACGCAGTATTTT.